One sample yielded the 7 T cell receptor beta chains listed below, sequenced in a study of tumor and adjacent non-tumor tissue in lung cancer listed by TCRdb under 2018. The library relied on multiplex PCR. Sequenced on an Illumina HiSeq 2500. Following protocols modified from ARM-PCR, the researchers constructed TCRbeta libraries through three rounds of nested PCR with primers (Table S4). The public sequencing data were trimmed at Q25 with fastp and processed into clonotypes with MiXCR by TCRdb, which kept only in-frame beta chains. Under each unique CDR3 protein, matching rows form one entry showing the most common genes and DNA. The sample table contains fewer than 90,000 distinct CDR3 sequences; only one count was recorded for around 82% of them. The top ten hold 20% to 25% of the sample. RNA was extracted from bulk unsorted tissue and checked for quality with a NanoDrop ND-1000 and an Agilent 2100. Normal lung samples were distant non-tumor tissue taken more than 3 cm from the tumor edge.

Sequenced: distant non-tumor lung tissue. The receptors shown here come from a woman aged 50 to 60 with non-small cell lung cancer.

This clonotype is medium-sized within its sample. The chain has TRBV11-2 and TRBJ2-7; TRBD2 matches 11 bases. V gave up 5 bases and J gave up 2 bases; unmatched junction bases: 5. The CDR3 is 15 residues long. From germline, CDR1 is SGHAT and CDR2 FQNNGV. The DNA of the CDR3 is TGTGCCAGCAGCCCGGGACTAGCGGCAGCCTACGAGCAGTACTTC. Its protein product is CASSPGLAAAYEQYF. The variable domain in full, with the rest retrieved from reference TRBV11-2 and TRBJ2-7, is EAGVAQSPRYKIIEKRQSVAFWCNPISGHATLYWYQQILGQGPKLLIQFQNNGVVDDSQLPKDRFSAERLKGVDSTLKIQPAKLEDSAVYLCASSPGLAAAYEQYFGPGTRLTVT.

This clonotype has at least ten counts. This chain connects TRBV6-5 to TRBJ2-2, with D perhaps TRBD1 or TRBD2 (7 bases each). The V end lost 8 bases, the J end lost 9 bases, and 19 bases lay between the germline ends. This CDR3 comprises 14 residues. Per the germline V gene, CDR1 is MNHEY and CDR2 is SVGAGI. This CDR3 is CASGVSGTARELFF. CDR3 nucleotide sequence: TGTGCCAGCGGGGTCAGCGGGACAGCCAGGGAGCTGTTTTTT.

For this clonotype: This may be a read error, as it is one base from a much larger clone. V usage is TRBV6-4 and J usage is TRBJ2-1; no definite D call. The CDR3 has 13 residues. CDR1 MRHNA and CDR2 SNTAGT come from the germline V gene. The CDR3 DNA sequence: TGTGTCAGCAGTGACCCCCAGAACAATGAGCAGTTCTTC. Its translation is CVSSDPQNNEQFF.

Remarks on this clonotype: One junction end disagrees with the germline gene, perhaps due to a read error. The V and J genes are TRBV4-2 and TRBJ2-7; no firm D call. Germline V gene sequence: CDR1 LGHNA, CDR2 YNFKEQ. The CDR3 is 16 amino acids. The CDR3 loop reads CASSHAVEAATYDQYF. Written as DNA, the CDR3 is TGTGCTAGCAGCCATGCAGTAGAGGCGGCCACCTACGATCAGTACTTC.

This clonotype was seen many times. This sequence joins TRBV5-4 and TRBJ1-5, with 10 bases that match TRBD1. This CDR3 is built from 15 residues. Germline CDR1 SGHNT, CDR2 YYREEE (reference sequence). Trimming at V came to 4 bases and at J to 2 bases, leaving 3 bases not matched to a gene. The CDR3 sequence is CASSAGQGGNQPQHF. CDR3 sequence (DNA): TGTGCCAGCAGCGCCGGACAGGGGGGCAATCAGCCCCAGCATTTT.

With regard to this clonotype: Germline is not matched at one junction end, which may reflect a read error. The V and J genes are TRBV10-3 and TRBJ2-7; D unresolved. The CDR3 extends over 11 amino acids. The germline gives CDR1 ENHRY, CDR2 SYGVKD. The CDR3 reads CTIGKNYEQYF. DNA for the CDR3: TGTACCATCGGTAAGAACTACGAGCAGTACTTC.

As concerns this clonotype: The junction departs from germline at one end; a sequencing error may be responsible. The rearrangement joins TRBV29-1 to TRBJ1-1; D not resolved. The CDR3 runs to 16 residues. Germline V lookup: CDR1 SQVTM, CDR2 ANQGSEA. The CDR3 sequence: CSVEGIPTALDAEAFF. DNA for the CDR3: TGCAGCGTTGAGGGGATCCCAACCGCTTTAGACGCTGAGGCTTTCTTT.